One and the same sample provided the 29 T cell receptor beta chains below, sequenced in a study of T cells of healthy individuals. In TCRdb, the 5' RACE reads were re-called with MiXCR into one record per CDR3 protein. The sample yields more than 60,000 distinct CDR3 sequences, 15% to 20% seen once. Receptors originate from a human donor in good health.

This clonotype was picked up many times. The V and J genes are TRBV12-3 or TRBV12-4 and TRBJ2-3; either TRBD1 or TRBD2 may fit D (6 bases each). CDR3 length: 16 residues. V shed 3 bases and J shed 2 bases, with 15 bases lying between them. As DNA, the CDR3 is TGTGCCAGCAGTTTCGGGCTAGGGGGACTCACAGATACGCAGTATTTT. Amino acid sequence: CASSFGLGGLTDTQYF.

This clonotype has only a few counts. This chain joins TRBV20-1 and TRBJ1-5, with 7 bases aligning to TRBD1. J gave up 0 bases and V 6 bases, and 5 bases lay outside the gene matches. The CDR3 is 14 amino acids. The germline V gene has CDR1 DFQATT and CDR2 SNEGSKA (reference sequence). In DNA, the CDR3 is TGCAGTGCGATGGGACAGCATAGCAATCAGCCCCAGCATTTT. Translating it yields CSAMGQHSNQPQHF.

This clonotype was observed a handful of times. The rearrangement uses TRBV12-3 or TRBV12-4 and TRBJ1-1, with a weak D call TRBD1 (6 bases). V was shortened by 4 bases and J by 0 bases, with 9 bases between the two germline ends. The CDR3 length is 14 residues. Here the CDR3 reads CASSWGAVNTEAFF. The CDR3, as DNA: TGTGCCAGCAGTTGGGGGGCCGTGAACACTGAAGCTTTCTTT.

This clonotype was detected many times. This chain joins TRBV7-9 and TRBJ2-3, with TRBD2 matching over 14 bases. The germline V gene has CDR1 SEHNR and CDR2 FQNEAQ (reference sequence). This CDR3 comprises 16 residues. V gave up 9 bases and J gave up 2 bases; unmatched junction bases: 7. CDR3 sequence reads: CASRTSGRPTTDTQYF. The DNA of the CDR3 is TGTGCCAGTAGGACTAGCGGGAGGCCCACCACAGATACGCAGTATTTT. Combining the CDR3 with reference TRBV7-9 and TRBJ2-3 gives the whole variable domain DTGVSQNPRHKITKRGQNVTFRCDPISEHNRLYWYRQTLGQGPEFLTYFQNEAQLEKSRLLSDRFSAERPKGSFSTLEIQRTEQGDSAMYLCASRTSGRPTTDTQYFGPGTRLTVL.

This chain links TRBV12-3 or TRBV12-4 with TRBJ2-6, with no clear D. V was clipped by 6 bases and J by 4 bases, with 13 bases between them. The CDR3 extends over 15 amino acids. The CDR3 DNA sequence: TGTGCCAGCAGGGCCACCCGGACCGGGGCCAACGTCCTGACTTTC. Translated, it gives CASRATRTGANVLTF.

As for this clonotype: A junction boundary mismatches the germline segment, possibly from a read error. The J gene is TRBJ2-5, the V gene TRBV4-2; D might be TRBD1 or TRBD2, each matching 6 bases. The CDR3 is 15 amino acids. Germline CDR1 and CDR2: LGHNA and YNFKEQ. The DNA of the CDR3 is TGCGCCAGCAGCTTCCTACCGGGGGCCCAAGAGACCCAGTACTTC. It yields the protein CASSFLPGAQETQYF.

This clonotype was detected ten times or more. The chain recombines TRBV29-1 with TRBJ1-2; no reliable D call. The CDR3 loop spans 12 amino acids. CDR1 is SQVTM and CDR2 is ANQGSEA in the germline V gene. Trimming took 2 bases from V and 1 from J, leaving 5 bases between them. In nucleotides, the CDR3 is TGCAGCGTTGAAAGGAATAACTATGGCTACACCTTC. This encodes CSVERNNYGYTF.

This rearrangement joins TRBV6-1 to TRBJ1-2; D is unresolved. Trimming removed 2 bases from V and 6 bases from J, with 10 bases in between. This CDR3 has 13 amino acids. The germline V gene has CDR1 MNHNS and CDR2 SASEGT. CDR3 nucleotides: TGTGCCAGCAGTGAAAGCGCCTGGCATGGCTACACCTTC. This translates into CASSESAWHGYTF.

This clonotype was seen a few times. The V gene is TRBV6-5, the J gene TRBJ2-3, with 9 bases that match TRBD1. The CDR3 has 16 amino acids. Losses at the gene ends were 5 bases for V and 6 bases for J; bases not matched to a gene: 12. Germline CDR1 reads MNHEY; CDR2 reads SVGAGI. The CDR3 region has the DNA TGTGCCAGCAGTCCAGGACAGGGGATCGTAGTTGATACGCAGTATTTT. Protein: CASSPGQGIVVDTQYF.

CDR3 DNA: TGTGCCACCAGCAGAGATCGAGGTGGAGCCCAGAGCGGGCAGTACTTC. Amino acids: CATSRDRGGAQSGQYF. The V call is TRBV15, the J call TRBJ2-7, with D possibly being TRBD2 (5 bases). CDR1 is LNHNV and CDR2 is YYDKDF in the germline V gene (reference sequence). V lost 0 bases to trimming and J lost 9 bases, with 21 bases between them. The CDR3 runs 16 residues.

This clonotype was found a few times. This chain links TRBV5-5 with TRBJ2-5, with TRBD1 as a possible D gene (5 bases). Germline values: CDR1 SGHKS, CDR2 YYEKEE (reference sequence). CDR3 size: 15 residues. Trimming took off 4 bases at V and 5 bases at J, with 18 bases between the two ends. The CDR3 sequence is CASSRAPGLRETQYF. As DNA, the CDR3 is TGTGCCAGCAGCCGCGCCCCAGGGCTACGGGAGACCCAGTACTTC. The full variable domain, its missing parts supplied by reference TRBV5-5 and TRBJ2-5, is DAGVTQSPTHLIKTRGQQVTLRCSPISGHKSVSWYQQVLGQGPQFIFQYYEKEERGRGNFPDRFSARQFPNYSSELNVNALLLGDSALYLCASSRAPGLRETQYFGPGTRLLVL.

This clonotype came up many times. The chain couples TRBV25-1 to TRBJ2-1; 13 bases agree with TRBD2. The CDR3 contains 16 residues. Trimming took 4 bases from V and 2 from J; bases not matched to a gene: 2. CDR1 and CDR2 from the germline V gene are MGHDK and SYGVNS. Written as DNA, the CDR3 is TGTGCCAGCAGTGGGACTAGCGGGGGTGCCTACAATGAGCAGTTCTTC. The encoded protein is CASSGTSGGAYNEQFF.

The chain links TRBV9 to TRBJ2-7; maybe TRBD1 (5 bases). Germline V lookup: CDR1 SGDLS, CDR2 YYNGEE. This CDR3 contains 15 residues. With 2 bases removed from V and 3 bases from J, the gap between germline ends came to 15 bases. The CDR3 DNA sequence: TGTGCCAGCAGCGTGGCGCCCAGGGTCGGCTACGAGCAGTACTTC. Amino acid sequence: CASSVAPRVGYEQYF.

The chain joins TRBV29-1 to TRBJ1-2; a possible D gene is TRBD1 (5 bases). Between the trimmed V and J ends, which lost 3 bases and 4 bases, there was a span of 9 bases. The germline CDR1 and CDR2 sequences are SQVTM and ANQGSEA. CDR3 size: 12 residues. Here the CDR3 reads CSVDRAGYGYTF. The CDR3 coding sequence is TGCAGCGTTGACAGGGCGGGCTATGGCTACACCTTC. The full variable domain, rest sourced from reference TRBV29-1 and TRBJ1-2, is SAVISQKPSRDICQRGTSLTIQCQVDSQVTMMFWYRQQPGQSLTLIATANQGSEATYESGFVIDKFPISRPNLTFSTLTVSNMSPEDSSIYLCSVDRAGYGYTFGSGTRLTVV.

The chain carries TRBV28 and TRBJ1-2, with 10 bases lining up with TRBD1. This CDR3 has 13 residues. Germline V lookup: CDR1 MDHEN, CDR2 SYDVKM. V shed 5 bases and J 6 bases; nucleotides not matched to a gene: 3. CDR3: CASSVGQGNGYTF. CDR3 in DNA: TGTGCCAGCAGTGTGGGACAGGGGAATGGCTACACCTTC.

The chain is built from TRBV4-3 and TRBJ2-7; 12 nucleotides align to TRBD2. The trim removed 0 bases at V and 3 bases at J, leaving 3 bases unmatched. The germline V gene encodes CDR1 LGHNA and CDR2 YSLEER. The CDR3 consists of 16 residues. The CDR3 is CASSQEETSGSYEQYF. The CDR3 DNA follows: TGCGCCAGCAGCCAAGAGGAGACTAGCGGGAGCTACGAGCAGTACTTC.

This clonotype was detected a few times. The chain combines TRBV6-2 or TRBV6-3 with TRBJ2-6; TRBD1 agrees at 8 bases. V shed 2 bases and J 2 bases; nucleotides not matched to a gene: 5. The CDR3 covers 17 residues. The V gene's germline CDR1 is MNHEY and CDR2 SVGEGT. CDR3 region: CASSYTSGGPGANVLTF. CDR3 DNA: TGTGCCAGCAGTTACACATCAGGGGGCCCTGGGGCCAACGTCCTGACTTTC.

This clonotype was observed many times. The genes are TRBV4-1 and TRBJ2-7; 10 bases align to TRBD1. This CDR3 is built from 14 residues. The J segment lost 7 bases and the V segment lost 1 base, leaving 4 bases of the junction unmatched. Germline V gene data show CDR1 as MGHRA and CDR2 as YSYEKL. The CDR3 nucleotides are TGCGCCAGCAGCCAAGGACAGGGGGCGCAAGAGCAGTACTTC. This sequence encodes CASSQGQGAQEQYF.

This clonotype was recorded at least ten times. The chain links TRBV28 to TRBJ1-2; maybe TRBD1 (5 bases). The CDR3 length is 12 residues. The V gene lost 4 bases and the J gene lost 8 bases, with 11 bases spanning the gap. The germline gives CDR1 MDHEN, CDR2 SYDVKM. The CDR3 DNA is TGTGCCAGCAGTTCCCGGGGGTCCGGCTACACCTTC. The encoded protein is CASSSRGSGYTF.

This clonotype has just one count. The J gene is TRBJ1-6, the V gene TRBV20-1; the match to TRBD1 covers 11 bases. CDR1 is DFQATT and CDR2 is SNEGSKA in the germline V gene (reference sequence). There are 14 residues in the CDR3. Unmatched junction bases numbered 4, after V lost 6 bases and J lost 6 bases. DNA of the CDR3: TGCAGTGCCGGGACAGGGGGTGGTAATTCACCCCTCCACTTT. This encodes CSAGTGGGNSPLHF.

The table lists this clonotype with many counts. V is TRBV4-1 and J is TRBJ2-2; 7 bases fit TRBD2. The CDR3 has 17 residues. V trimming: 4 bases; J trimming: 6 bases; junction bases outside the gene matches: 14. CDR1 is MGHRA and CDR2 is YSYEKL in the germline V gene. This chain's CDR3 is CASSPGRGGGMAGELFF. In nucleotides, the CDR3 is TGCGCCAGCAGCCCAGGACGGGGCGGGGGAATGGCCGGGGAGCTGTTTTTT.

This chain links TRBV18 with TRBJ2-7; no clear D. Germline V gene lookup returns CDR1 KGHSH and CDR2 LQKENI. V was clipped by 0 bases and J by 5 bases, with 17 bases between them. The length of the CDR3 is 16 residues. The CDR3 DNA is TGTGCCAGCTCACCACCCGGGCAGGCAGGCCCAAACGAGCAGTACTTC. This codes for CASSPPGQAGPNEQYF.

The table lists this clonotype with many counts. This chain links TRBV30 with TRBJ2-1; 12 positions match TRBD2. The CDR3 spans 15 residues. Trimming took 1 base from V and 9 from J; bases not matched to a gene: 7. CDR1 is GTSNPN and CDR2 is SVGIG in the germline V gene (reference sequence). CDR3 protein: CAWSEGLAGRGEQFF. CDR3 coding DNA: TGTGCCTGGAGTGAGGGACTAGCGGGTAGAGGTGAGCAGTTCTTC.

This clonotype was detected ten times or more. In DNA, the CDR3 is TGCAGCGTGAAACCAGACAGGGAGGGCGAGCAGTACTTC. Protein product: CSVKPDREGEQYF. The chain links TRBV29-1 to TRBJ2-7; either TRBD1 or TRBD2 may supply D (7 bases each). Germline V lookup: CDR1 SQVTM, CDR2 ANQGSEA. V shed 6 bases and J shed 6 bases, with 18 bases lying between them. The length of the CDR3 is 13 residues.

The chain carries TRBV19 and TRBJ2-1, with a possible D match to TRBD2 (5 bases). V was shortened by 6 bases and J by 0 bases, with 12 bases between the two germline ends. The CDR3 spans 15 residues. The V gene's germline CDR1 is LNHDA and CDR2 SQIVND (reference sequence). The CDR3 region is CASRPPRDSYNEQFF. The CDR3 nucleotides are TGTGCCAGTAGGCCCCCTCGGGACTCCTACAATGAGCAGTTCTTC.

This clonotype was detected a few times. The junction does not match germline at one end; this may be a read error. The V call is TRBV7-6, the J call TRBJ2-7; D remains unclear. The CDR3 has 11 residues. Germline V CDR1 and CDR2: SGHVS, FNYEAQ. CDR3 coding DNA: TGTGCCAGCAGCTTAGGTGGAGATTTTCACTTC. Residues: CASSLGGDFHF. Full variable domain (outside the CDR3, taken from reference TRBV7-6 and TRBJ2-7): GAGVSQSPRYKVTKRGQDVALRCDPISGHVSLYWYRQALGQGPEFLTYFNYEAQQDKSGLPNDRFSAERPEGSISTLTIQRTEQRDSAMYRCASSLGGDFHFGPGTRLTVT.

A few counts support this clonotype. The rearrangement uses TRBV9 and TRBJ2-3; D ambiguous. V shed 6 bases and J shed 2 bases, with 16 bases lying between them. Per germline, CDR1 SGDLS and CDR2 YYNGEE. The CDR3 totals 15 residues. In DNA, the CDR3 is TGTGCCAGCACCGGATCGAAGGGTTCCACAGATACGCAGTATTTT. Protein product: CASTGSKGSTDTQYF.

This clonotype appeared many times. Written as DNA, the CDR3 is TGCAGTGCCACCCTGAAAGGACTAGCGGGAACCACAGATACGCAGTATTTT. It yields the protein CSATLKGLAGTTDTQYF. The chain has TRBV20-1 and TRBJ2-3, with 12 bases fitting TRBD2. Unmatched junction bases numbered 12, after V lost 6 bases and J lost 2 bases. The CDR3 is made up of 17 amino acids. Per the germline V gene, CDR1 is DFQATT and CDR2 is SNEGSKA (reference sequence).

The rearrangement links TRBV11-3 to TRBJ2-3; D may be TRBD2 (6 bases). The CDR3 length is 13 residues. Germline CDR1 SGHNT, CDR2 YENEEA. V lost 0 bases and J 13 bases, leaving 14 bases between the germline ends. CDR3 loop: CASSLDPGTPEYF. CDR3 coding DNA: TGTGCCAGCAGCTTAGATCCCGGGACTCCTGAGTATTTT. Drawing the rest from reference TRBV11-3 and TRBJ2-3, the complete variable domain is EAGVVQSPRYKIIEKKQPVAFWCNPISGHNTLYWYLQNLGQGPELLIRYENEEAVDDSQLPKDRFSAERLKGVDSTLKIQPAELGDSAVYLCASSLDPGTPEYFGPGTRLTVL.